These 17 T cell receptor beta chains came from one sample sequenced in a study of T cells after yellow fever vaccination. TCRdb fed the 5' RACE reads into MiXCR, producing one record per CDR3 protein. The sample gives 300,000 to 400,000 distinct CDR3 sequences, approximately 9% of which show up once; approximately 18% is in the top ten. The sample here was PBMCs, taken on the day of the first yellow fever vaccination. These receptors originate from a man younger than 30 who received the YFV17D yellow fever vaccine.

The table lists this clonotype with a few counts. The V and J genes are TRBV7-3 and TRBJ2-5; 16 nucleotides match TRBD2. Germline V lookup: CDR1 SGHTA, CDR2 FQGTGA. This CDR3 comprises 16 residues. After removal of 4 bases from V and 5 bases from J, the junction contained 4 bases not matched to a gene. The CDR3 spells CASSWGTSGGAETQYF. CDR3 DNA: TGTGCCAGCAGCTGGGGGACTAGCGGGGGGGCGGAGACCCAGTACTTC.

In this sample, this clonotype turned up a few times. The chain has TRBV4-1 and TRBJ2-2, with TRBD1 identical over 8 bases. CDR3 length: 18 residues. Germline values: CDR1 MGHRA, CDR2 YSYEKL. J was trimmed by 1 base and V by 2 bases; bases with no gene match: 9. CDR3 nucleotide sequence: TGCGCCAGCAGCCAACCTAGGACAGGGAAAGGGAACACCGGGGAGCTGTTTTTT. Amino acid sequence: CASSQPRTGKGNTGELFF.

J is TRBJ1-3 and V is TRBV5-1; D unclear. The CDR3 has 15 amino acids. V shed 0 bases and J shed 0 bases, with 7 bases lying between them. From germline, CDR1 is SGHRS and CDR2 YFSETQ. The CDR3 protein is CASSLAADSGNTIYF. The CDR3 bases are TGCGCCAGCAGCTTGGCTGCAGACTCTGGAAACACCATATATTTT.

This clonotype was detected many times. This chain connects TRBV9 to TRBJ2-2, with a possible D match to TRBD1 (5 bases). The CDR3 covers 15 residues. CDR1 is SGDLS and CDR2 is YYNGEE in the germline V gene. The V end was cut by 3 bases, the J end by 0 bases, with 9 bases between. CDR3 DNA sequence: TGTGCCAGCAGCGCCCAGGGTACGAACACCGGGGAGCTGTTTTTT. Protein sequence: CASSAQGTNTGELFF.

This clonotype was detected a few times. The chain's CDR3 is CASTRTSGKETQYF. The CDR3, as DNA: TGTGCCAGCACCAGAACTAGCGGAAAAGAGACCCAGTACTTC. The rearrangement links TRBV19 to TRBJ2-5, with 8 bases matching TRBD2. CDR3 length equals 14 residues. The germline CDR1 and CDR2 sequences are LNHDA and SQIVND (reference sequence). V shed 9 bases, J shed 3 bases, and the junction held 9 bases outside the gene matches.

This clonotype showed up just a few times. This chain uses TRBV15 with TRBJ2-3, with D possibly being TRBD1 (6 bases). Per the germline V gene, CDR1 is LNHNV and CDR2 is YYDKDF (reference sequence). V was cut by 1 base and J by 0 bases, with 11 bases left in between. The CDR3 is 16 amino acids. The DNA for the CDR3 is TGTGCCACCAGCAGAGCTAAACAGGGTAGCACAGATACGCAGTATTTT. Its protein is CATSRAKQGSTDTQYF.

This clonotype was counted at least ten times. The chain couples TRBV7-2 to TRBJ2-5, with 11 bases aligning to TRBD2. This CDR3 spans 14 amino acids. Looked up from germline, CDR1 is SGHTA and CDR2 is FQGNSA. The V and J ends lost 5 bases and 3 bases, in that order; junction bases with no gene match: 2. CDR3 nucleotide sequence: TGTGCCAGCAGCGCGGGACTAGCGGAAGAGACCCAGTACTTC. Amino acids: CASSAGLAEETQYF. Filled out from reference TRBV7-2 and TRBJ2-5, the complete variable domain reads GAGVSQSPSNKVTEKGKDVELRCDPISGHTALYWYRQSLGQGLEFLIYFQGNSAPDKSGLPSDRFSAERTGGSVSTLTIQRTQQEDSAVYLCASSAGLAEETQYFGPGTRLLVL.

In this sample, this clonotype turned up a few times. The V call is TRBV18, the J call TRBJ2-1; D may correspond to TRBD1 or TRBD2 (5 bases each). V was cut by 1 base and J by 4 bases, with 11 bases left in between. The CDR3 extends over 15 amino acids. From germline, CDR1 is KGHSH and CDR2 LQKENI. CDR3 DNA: TGTGCCAGCTCACCACGAGGGACGTATTACAATGAGCAGTTCTTC. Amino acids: CASSPRGTYYNEQFF.

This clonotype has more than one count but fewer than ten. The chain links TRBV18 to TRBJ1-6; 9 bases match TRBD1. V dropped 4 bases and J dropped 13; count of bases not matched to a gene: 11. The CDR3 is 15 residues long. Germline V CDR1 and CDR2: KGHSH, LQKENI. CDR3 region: CASSRPGQGVYPLHF. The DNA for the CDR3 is TGTGCCAGCTCACGCCCGGGACAGGGTGTGTATCCCCTCCACTTT.

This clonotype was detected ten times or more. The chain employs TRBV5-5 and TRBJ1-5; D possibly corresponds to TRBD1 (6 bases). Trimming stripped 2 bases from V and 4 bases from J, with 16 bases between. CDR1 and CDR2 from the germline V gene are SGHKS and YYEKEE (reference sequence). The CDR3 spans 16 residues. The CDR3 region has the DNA TGTGCCAGCAGCTTATACGGAACGGGGGCAAATCAGCCCCAGCATTTT. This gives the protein CASSLYGTGANQPQHF.

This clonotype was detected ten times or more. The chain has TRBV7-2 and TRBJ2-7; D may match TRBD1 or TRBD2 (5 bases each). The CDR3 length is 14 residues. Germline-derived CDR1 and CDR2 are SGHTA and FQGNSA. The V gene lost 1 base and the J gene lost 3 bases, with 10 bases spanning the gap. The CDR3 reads CASSLVGGGYEQYF. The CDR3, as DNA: TGTGCCAGCAGCTTAGTTGGTGGGGGCTACGAGCAGTACTTC.

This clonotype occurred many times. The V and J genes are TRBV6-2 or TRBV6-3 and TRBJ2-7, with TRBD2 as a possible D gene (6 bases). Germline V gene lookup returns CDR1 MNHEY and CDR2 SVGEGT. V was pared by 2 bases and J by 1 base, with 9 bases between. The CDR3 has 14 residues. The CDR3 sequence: CASSYRETSYEQYV. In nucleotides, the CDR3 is TGTGCCAGCAGTTACCGGGAGACGTCCTACGAGCAGTACGTC.

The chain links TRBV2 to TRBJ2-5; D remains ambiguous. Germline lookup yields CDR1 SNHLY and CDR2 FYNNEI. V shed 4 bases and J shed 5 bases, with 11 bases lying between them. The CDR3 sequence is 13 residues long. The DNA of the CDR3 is TGTGCCAGCAGTGCCAGCGTTGAGGAGACCCAGTACTTC. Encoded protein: CASSASVEETQYF.

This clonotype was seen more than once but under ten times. In nucleotides, the CDR3 is TGTGCCAGCAGCTTTGGGGGGGGACTAGCGAACACCGGGGAGCTGTTTTTT. Encoded protein: CASSFGGGLANTGELFF. The chain has TRBV7-2 and TRBJ2-2; 8 bases map to TRBD2. Germline V gives CDR1 SGHTA, CDR2 FQGNSA. The CDR3 is 17 residues long. V was clipped by 3 bases and J by 0 bases; unmatched bases: 6.

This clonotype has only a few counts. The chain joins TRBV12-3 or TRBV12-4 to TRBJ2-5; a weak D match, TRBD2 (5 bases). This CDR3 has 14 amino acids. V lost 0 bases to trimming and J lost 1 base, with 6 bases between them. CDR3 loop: CASSLASVQETQYF. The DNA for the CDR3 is TGTGCCAGCAGTTTAGCTAGCGTCCAAGAGACCCAGTACTTC.

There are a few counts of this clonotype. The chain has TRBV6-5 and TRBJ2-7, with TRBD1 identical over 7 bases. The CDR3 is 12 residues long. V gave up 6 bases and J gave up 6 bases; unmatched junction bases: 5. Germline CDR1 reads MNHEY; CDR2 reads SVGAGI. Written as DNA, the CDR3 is TGTGCCAGCAGAAACCCAGGGGGCGAGCAGTACGTC. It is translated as CASRNPGGEQYV.

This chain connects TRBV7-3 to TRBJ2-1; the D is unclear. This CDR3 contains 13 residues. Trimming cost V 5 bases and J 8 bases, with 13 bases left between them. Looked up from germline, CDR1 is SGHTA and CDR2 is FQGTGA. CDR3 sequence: CASSVRRAHEQFF. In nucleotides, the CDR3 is TGTGCCAGCAGCGTGAGAAGGGCTCATGAGCAGTTCTTC.